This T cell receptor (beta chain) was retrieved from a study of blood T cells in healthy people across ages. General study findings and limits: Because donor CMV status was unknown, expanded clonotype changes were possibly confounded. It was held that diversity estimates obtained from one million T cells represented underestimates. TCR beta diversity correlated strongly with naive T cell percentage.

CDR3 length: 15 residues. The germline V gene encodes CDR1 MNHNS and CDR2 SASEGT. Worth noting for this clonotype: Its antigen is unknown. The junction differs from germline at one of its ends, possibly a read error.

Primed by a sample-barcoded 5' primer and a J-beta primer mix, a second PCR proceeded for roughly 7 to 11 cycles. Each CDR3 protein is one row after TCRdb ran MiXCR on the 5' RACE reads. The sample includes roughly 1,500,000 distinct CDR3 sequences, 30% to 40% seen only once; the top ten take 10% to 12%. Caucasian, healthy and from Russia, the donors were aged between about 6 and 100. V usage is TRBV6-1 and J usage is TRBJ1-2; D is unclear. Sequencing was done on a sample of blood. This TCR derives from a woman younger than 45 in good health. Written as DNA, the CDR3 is TGCGCCAGCAGTGAGAGCAAAACCTCTAACTATGGCTACACCTTC. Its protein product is CASSESKTSNYGYTF.